Below, 23 T cell receptor beta chains from the same sample are listed, as sequenced in a study of cytomegalovirus exposure and HLA in healthy donors. Both 60 Vbeta primers and 13 Jbeta primers went into the PCR. Assay: immunoSEQ multiplex PCR; the TCRdb copy retains only in-frame clones and omits some. The profile shows some 90,000 clones, 65% to 80% of them singletons. Sequencing used PBMCs. These receptors were collected from a female donor in good health and CMV-seropositive.

The rearrangement uses TRBV25-1 and TRBJ2-1; no definite D call. The CDR3 runs to 15 residues. Deletions cut 2 bases from V and 3 bases from J, with 11 bases between. CDR1 and CDR2 from the germline V gene are MGHDK and SYGVNS. The CDR3 DNA reads TGTGCCAGCAGTGAAAGAGGAGCGTTCTACAATGAGCAGTTCTTC. This encodes CASSERGAFYNEQFF.

The chain recombines TRBV28 with TRBJ2-7; 10 positions match TRBD1. The V and J ends lost 5 bases and 5 bases, in that order; junction bases with no gene match: 3. The CDR3 spans 13 residues. Germline V lookup: CDR1 MDHEN, CDR2 SYDVKM. The chain's CDR3 is CASSLGTGDEQYF. For the CDR3, the DNA is TGTGCCAGCAGTCTGGGGACAGGGGACGAGCAGTACTTC.

The rearrangement links TRBV9 to TRBJ1-4, with D perhaps matching TRBD1 (5 bases). Germline V gives CDR1 SGDLS, CDR2 YYNGEE. V lost 2 bases and J lost 4, with 12 bases in between. The CDR3 is made up of 15 amino acids. CDR3 nucleotide sequence: TGTGCCAGCAGCGTCAACCCGGGGGTTAATGAAAAACTGTTTTTT. Amino acid sequence: CASSVNPGVNEKLFF.

V gene TRBV5-1 combines with J gene TRBJ2-7, with TRBD2 identical over 13 bases. This CDR3 contains 16 residues. With V trimmed by 4 bases and J by 2 bases, 6 bases remained unmatched. Germline V CDR1 and CDR2: SGHRS, YFSETQ. Written as DNA, the CDR3 is TGCGCCAGCAGCCCCAGGACTAGCGGGAGAACCTACGAGCAGTACTTC. It translates to CASSPRTSGRTYEQYF.

The chain is built from TRBV2 and TRBJ2-5, with TRBD1 as a possible D gene (5 bases). This CDR3 comprises 14 residues. The germline V gene encodes CDR1 SNHLY and CDR2 FYNNEI. V was shortened by 2 bases and J by 5 bases, with 12 bases between the two germline ends. CDR3 coding DNA: TGTGCCAGCAGTGAACCAGGGCCCCGGGAGACCCAGTACTTC. This sequence encodes CASSEPGPRETQYF.

This clone was seen a single time. V and J are TRBV5-4 and TRBJ2-1; 7 bases agree with TRBD2. The CDR3 extends over 14 amino acids. Trimming removed 4 bases from V and 4 bases from J; junction bases left unmatched: 5. Germline values: CDR1 SGHNT, CDR2 YYREEE (reference sequence). The CDR3 here is CASSLSGPYNEQFF. DNA of the CDR3: TGTGCCAGCAGCCTTAGCGGGCCGTACAATGAGCAGTTCTTC.

The chain employs TRBV18 and TRBJ2-2; tentatively, D is TRBD2 (6 bases). Germline V gene sequence: CDR1 KGHSH, CDR2 LQKENI. This CDR3 has 14 amino acids. The germline V and J ends were trimmed by 4 bases and 1 base, with 7 bases remaining between them. The CDR3 nucleotides are TGTGCCAGCTCACGCGGGATGAACACCGGGGAGCTGTTTTTT. Residues: CASSRGMNTGELFF.

The chain recombines TRBV29-1 with TRBJ1-2; weak D call: TRBD1 (5 bases). The CDR3 is 13 amino acids. Germline CDR1 reads SQVTM; CDR2 reads ANQGSEA. V shed 4 bases and J shed 7 bases, with 16 bases lying between them. The CDR3 region is CSVVLGQGGGYTF. The CDR3 DNA follows: TGCAGCGTTGTTCTAGGGCAGGGCGGTGGCTACACCTTC. Together with reference TRBV29-1 and TRBJ1-2, the CDR3 gives the full variable domain: SAVISQKPSRDICQRGTSLTIQCQVDSQVTMMFWYRQQPGQSLTLIATANQGSEATYESGFVIDKFPISRPNLTFSTLTVSNMSPEDSSIYLCSVVLGQGGGYTFGSGTRLTVV.

V and J are TRBV28 and TRBJ1-3; the D is unclear. In germline, CDR1 is MDHEN, CDR2 SYDVKM. The V gene lost 6 bases and the J gene lost 4 bases, with 10 bases spanning the gap. This CDR3 spans 13 amino acids. CDR3 residues: CASSLAQGNTIYF. The CDR3 DNA is TGTGCCAGCAGCCTTGCACAGGGAAACACCATATATTTT.

V usage is TRBV29-1 and J usage is TRBJ1-1; 8 nucleotides match TRBD1. This CDR3 contains 13 residues. V lost 3 bases, J lost 6 bases, and 6 bases stayed unmatched. Germline V gene lookup returns CDR1 SQVTM and CDR2 ANQGSEA. The CDR3 region is CSVEGDRLPEAFF. The CDR3 nucleotides are TGCAGCGTTGAGGGGGACAGGCTCCCTGAAGCTTTCTTT.

The rearrangement links TRBV6-1 to TRBJ2-5; a possible D gene is TRBD2 (6 bases). Trimming shortened V by 5 bases and J by 4 bases, and 17 bases separated the two germline ends. From germline, CDR1 is MNHNS and CDR2 SASEGT. The CDR3 loop spans 15 amino acids. For the CDR3, the DNA is TGTGCCAGCAGTCCAGAGGAGGGGCGCAGAGAGACCCAGTACTTC. Encoded protein: CASSPEEGRRETQYF.

The chain carries TRBV19 and TRBJ1-1, with 7 nucleotides matching TRBD1. Germline V gene sequence: CDR1 LNHDA, CDR2 SQIVND (reference sequence). The V gene end was trimmed by 8 bases and the J gene end by 7 bases; junction bases not matched to a gene: 10. The CDR3 consists of 13 residues. The chain's CDR3 is CASLRGGQSEAFF. Written as DNA, the CDR3 is TGTGCCAGTTTAAGAGGGGGACAGAGTGAAGCTTTCTTT.

The gene calls are TRBV7-9 and TRBJ1-1, with D perhaps TRBD1 (6 bases). This CDR3 has 13 amino acids. The germline CDR1 and CDR2 sequences are SEHNR and FQNEAQ (reference sequence). Deletions cut 4 bases from V and 1 base from J, with 7 bases between. CDR3 sequence: CASSWTENTEAFF. The CDR3, as DNA: TGTGCCAGCAGCTGGACAGAGAACACTGAAGCTTTCTTT.

The rearrangement links TRBV4-3 to TRBJ2-7, with 7 bases that match TRBD2. The V gene end was trimmed by 1 base and the J gene end by 5 bases; junction bases not matched to a gene: 5. CDR3 size: 14 residues. Germline V gene lookup returns CDR1 LGHNA and CDR2 YSLEER. The CDR3 DNA follows: TGCGCCAGCAGCCAAGGGGGAGGGCCTAACGAGCAGTACTTC. Its translation: CASSQGGGPNEQYF.

This chain joins TRBV7-2 and TRBJ2-2, with D uncertain. Trimming removed 0 bases at V and 2 bases at J, with 7 bases between. The CDR3 contains 15 residues. The germline gives CDR1 SGHTA, CDR2 FQGNSA. The DNA for the CDR3 is TGTGCCAGCAGCTTAGCGGGCACCAACACCGGGGAGCTGTTTTTT. It is translated as CASSLAGTNTGELFF.

Worth noting for this clone: The junction does not match germline at one end; this may be a read error. CDR3 residues: CASSALGREGTF. CDR3 DNA sequence: TGTGCCAGCAGCGCCCTCGGCAGGGAGGGGACGTTT. The chain combines TRBV9 with TRBJ1-1; D is perhaps TRBD1 (5 bases). The V gene's germline CDR1 is SGDLS and CDR2 YYNGEE. The length of the CDR3 is 12 residues.

V is TRBV2 and J is TRBJ2-5, with TRBD1 identical over 8 bases. The CDR3 is 15 residues long. Germline loops: CDR1 SNHLY, CDR2 FYNNEI. J was trimmed by 6 bases and V by 3 bases; bases with no gene match: 9. The chain's CDR3 is CASSDGTGGKKTQYF. CDR3 nucleotides: TGTGCCAGCAGTGACGGTACAGGGGGTAAAAAGACCCAGTACTTC.

This clone has just a few counts. A read error may produce the germline difference seen at one junction end. The DNA of the CDR3 is TGTGCTAGCAGCTTAGCCGGGACAGAAGAGACCCAGTACTTC. Its translation is CASSLAGTEETQYF. The J gene is TRBJ2-5, the V gene TRBV7-7; 7 nucleotides align to TRBD1. Germline V gene data show CDR1 as SSHAT and CDR2 as FNYEAQ (reference sequence). The CDR3 consists of 14 residues.

The chain joins TRBV30 to TRBJ1-2, with a possible D match to TRBD1 (6 bases). This CDR3 has 14 residues. V was trimmed by 3 bases and J by 2 bases, leaving 13 bases between them. In germline, CDR1 is GTSNPN, CDR2 SVGIG (reference sequence). CDR3 protein: CAWREDRLNYGYTF. The CDR3 DNA is TGTGCCTGGAGGGAGGACAGATTAAACTATGGCTACACCTTC. Complete variable domain (other parts from reference TRBV30 and TRBJ1-2): SQTIHQWPATLVQPVGSPLSLECTVEGTSNPNLYWYRQAAGRGLQLLFYSVGIGQISSEVPQNLSASRPQDRQFILSSKKLLLSDSGFYLCAWREDRLNYGYTFGSGTRLTVV.

J is TRBJ2-3 and V is TRBV10-3; 9 nucleotides line up with TRBD2. CDR3 length: 14 residues. CDR1 ENHRY and CDR2 SYGVKD come from the germline V gene. V gave up 10 bases and J gave up 4 bases; unmatched junction bases: 9. The CDR3 spells CATRGTSSADTQYF. CDR3 nucleotides: TGTGCCACGAGGGGGACTAGCTCCGCAGATACGCAGTATTTT.

This CDR3 reads CATTGTGGPYEQYF. CDR3 coding DNA: TGTGCCACAACCGGGACAGGGGGGCCCTACGAGCAGTACTTC. This rearrangement joins TRBV10-3 to TRBJ2-7; 11 bases are shared with TRBD1. The trim removed 10 bases at V and 2 bases at J, leaving 7 bases unmatched. This CDR3 has 14 residues. The V gene's germline CDR1 is ENHRY and CDR2 SYGVKD.

The chain has TRBV18 and TRBJ1-2; D is ambiguous. The CDR3 is 15 amino acids. The V end was cut by 0 bases, the J end by 4 bases, with 12 bases between. Germline V gene data show CDR1 as KGHSH and CDR2 as LQKENI. CDR3 nucleotide sequence: TGTGCCAGCTCACCACCGGTTACGGGGAGCTATGGCTACACCTTC. It specifies CASSPPVTGSYGYTF.

The chain employs TRBV9 and TRBJ1-1; 8 bases are shared with TRBD1. V lost 4 bases, J lost 0 bases, and 8 bases stayed unmatched. CDR1 and CDR2 from the germline V gene are SGDLS and YYNGEE. The CDR3 length is 16 residues. The CDR3 protein is CASSPRGPLLNTEAFF. Here the CDR3 DNA reads TGTGCCAGCAGCCCCAGGGGGCCCCTGCTGAACACTGAAGCTTTCTTT.